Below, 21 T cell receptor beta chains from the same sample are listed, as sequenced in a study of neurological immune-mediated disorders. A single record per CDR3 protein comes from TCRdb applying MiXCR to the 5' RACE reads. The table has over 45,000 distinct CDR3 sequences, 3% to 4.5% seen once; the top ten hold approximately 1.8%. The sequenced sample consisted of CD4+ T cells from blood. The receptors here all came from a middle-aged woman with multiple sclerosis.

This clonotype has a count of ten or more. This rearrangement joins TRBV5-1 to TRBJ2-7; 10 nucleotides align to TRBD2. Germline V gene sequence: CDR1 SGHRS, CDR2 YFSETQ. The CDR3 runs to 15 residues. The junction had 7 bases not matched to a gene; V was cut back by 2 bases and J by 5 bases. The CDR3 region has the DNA TGCGCCAGCAGCTTACTACTAGCGGGATACGACGAGCAGTACTTC. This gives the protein CASSLLLAGYDEQYF.

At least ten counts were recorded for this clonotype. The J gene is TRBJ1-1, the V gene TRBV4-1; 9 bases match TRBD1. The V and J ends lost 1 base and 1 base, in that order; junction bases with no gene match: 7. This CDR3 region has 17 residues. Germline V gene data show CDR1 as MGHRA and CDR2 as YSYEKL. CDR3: CASSQAYRGPRNTEAFF. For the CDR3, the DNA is TGCGCCAGCAGCCAAGCCTACAGGGGGCCGAGGAACACTGAAGCTTTCTTT.

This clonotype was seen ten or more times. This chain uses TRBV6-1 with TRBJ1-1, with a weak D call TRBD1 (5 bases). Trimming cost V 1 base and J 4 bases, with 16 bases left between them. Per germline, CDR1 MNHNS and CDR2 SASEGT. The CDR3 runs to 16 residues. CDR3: CASSEDWAWGRTEAFF. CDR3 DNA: TGTGCCAGCAGTGAAGACTGGGCCTGGGGACGCACTGAAGCTTTCTTT.

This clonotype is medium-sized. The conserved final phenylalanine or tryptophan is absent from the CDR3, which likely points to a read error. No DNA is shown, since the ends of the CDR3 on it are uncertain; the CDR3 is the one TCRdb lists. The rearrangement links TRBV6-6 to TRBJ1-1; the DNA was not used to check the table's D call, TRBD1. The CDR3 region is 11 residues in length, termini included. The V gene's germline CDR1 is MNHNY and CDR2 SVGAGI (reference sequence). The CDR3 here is CASSYSDRAIP.

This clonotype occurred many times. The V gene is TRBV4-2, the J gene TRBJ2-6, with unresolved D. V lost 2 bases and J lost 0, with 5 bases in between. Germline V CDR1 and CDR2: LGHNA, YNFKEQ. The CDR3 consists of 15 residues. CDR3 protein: CASSQLLSGANVLTF. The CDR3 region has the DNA TGTGCCAGCAGCCAACTCCTCTCTGGGGCCAACGTCCTGACTTTC.

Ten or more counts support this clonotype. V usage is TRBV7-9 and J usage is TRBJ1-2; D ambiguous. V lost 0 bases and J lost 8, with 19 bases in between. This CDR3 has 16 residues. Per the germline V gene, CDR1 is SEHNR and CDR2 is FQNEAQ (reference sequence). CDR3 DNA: TGTGCCAGCAGCTTAGCGGAGAGGAGAGAACCGAGGGGCTACACCTTC. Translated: CASSLAERREPRGYTF. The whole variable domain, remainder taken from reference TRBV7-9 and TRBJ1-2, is DTGVSQNPRHKITKRGQNVTFRCDPISEHNRLYWYRQTLGQGPEFLTYFQNEAQLEKSRLLSDRFSAERPKGSFSTLEIQRTEQGDSAMYLCASSLAERREPRGYTFGSGTRLTVV.

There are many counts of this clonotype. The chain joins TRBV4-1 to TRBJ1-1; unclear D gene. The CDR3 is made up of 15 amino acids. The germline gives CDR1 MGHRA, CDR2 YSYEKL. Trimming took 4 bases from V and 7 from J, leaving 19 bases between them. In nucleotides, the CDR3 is TGCGCCAGCAGCCCGATACTAACTGAGAAGGATGAAGCTTTCTTT. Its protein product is CASSPILTEKDEAFF.

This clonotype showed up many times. As DNA, the CDR3 is TGTGCTAGTGGTCAGGACAATCAGCCCCAGCATTTT. Translated: CASGQDNQPQHF. The chain joins TRBV12-5 to TRBJ1-5; D gene unclear. Looked up from germline, CDR1 is LGHNT and CDR2 is FRNRAP. CDR3 length: 12 amino acids. V gave up 5 bases and J gave up 3 bases, with 5 bases separating them.

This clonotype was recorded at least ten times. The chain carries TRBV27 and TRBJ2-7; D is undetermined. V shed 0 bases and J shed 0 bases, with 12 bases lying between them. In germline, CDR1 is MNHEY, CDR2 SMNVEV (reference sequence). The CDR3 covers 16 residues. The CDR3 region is CASSLSNVISSYEQYF. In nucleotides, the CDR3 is TGTGCCAGCAGTTTATCAAATGTTATAAGCTCCTACGAGCAGTACTTC.

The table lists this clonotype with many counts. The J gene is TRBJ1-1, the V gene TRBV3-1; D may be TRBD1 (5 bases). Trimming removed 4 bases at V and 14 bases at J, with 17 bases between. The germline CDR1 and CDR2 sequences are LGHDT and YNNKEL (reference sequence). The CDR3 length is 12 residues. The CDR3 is CASSPSDSEMFF. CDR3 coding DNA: TGTGCCAGCAGCCCTTCAGACAGCGAGATGTTCTTT.

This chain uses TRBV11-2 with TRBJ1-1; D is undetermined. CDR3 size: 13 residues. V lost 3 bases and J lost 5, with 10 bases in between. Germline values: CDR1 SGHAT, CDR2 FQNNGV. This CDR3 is CASSFGGGTEAFF. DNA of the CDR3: TGTGCCAGCAGCTTCGGCGGCGGGACTGAAGCTTTCTTT.

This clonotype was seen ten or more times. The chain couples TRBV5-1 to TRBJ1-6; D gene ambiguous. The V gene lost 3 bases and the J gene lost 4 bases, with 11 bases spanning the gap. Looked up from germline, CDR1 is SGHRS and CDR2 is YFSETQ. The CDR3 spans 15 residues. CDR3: CASSSLVGYNSPLHF. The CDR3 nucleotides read TGCGCCAGCAGCTCCCTTGTGGGGTATAATTCACCCCTCCACTTT.

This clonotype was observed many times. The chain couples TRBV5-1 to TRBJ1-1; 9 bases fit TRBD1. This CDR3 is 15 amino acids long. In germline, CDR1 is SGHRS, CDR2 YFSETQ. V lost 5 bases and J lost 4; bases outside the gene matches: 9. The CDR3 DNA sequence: TGCGCCAGCAGGGTAACAGGGGGCGCGGGCACTGAAGCTTTCTTT. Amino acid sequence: CASRVTGGAGTEAFF.

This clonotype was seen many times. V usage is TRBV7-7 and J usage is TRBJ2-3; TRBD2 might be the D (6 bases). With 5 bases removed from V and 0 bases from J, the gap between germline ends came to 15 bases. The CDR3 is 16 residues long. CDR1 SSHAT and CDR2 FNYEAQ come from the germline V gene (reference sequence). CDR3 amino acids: CASSPLATSSTDTQYF. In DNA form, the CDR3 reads TGTGCCAGCAGCCCACTAGCAACCTCTAGCACAGATACGCAGTATTTT.

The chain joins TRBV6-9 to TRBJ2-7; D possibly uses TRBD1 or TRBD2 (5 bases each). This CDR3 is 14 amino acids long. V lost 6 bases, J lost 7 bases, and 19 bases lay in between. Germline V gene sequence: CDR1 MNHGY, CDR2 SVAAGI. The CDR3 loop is CASRPLGVRCEQYF. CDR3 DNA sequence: TGTGCCAGCAGGCCACTGGGGGTGCGTTGTGAGCAGTACTTC.

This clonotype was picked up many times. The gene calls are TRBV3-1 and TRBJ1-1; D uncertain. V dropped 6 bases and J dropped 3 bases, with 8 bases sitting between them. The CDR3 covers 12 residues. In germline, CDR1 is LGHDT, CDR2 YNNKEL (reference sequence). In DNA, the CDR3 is TGTGCCAGCAGTATCGACCACACTGAAGCTTTCTTT. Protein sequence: CASSIDHTEAFF.

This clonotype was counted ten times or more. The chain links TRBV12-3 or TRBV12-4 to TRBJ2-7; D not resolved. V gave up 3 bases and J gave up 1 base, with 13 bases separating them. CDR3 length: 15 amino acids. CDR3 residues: CASSLLMGISYEQYF. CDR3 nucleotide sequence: TGTGCCAGCAGTTTGTTAATGGGGATTTCCTACGAGCAGTACTTC.

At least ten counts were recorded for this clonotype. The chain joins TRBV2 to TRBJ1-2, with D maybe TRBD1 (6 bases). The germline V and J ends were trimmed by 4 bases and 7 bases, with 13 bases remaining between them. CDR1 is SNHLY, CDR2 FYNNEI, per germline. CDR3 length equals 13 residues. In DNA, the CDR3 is TGTGCCAGCAGTGGTGGGACACCTACTGGCTACACCTTC. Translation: CASSGGTPTGYTF.

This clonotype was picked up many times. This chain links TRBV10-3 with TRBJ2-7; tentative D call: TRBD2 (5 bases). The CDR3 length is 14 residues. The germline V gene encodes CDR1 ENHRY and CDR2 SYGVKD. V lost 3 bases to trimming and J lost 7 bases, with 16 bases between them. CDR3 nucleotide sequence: TGTGCCATCAGTGAATCGGTTCTGGACTTTGAGCAGTACTTC. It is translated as CAISESVLDFEQYF.

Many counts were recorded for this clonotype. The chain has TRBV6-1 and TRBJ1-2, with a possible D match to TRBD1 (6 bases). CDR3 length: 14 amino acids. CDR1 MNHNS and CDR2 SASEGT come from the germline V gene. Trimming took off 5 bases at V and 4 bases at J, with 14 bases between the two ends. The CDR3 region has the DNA TGTGCCAGCAGTTCTGAACAGGGAAGCTATGGCTACACCTTC. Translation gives CASSSEQGSYGYTF.

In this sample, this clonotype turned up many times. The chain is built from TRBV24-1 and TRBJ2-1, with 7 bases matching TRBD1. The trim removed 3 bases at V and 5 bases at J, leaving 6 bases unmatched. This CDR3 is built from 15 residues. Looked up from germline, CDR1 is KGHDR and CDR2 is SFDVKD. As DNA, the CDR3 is TGTGCCACCAGTGATGAGACCGGGACAGACAATGAGCAGTTCTTC. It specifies CATSDETGTDNEQFF.